This entry lists 19 T cell receptor beta chains sequenced from one sample in a study of blood T cell repertoires in COVID-19 (TCRdb year 2020). Libraries were constructed by the immunoSEQ multiplex PCR assay. TCRdb re-hosts the immuneACCESS table, in-frame sequences only. Its copies lack some clones; in the studies checked, an unresolved V gene accounts for under half of them, and the cause for the rest is not known. The sample includes 70,000 to 100,000 clones, with 72% observed a single time. The leading ten clones occupy around 23% of the sample. Source material: peripheral blood. The receptors shown here come from a woman in her sixties or seventies in a cohort sampled during active or convalescent COVID-19.

The V and J genes are TRBV4-1 and TRBJ1-2; 9 bases map to TRBD1. Trimming removed 3 bases from V and 1 base from J; junction bases left unmatched: 3. CDR3 length equals 15 residues. CDR1 is MGHRA, CDR2 YSYEKL, per germline. CDR3 amino acids: CASSQTGQGNYGYTF. CDR3 DNA sequence: TGCGCCAGCAGCCAGACGGGACAGGGTAACTATGGCTACACCTTC.

This clone was seen a single time. The CDR3 bases are TGTGCCAGCAGCATGGGGGGGAATTCAGTGGAGACCCAGTACTTC. Its protein is CASSMGGNSVETQYF. The chain is built from TRBV21-1 and TRBJ2-5; the table's D gene call, TRBD2, was not cross checked with the DNA. TRBV21-1 represents a pseudogene. The CDR3 spans 15 residues.

A remark on this clone: Other DNA sequences in the sample encode the same CDR3. The genes are TRBV6-5 and TRBJ1-5, with D uncertain. This CDR3 region has 13 residues. Trimming took 5 bases from V and 0 from J, leaving 5 bases between them. Germline V gives CDR1 MNHEY, CDR2 SVGAGI. The CDR3 loop is CASSIHSNQPQHF. CDR3 DNA sequence: TGTGCCAGCAGTATACATAGCAATCAGCCCCAGCATTTT.

The chain joins TRBV10-3 to TRBJ2-2, with 10 positions matching TRBD1. The J segment lost 5 bases and the V segment lost 3 bases, leaving 6 bases of the junction unmatched. In germline, CDR1 is ENHRY, CDR2 SYGVKD. The CDR3 totals 16 residues. The CDR3 is CAISDERTGGTGELFF. The CDR3 DNA reads TGTGCCATCAGTGACGAGCGGACAGGGGGAACCGGGGAGCTGTTTTTT.

The chain joins TRBV14 to TRBJ1-2; D may be TRBD1 (5 bases). This CDR3 has 13 amino acids. The germline V and J ends were trimmed by 4 bases and 5 bases, with 11 bases remaining between them. Per germline, CDR1 SGHDN and CDR2 FVKESK. The chain's CDR3 is CASSLDTLYGYTF. CDR3 DNA sequence: TGTGCCAGCAGCCTGGACACCCTTTATGGCTACACCTTC. Variable domain in full (rest from reference TRBV14 and TRBJ1-2): EAGVTQFPSHSVIEKGQTVTLRCDPISGHDNLYWYRRVMGKEIKFLLHFVKESKQDESGMPNNRFLAERTGGTYSTLKVQPAELEDSGVYFCASSLDTLYGYTFGSGTRLTVV.

The rearrangement joins TRBV5-6 to TRBJ2-5; no clear D. Germline values: CDR1 SGHDT, CDR2 YYEEEE. The CDR3 is 13 amino acids. V was clipped by 0 bases and J by 3 bases, with 6 bases between them. CDR3 in amino acids: CASSLELEETQYF. CDR3 sequence (DNA): TGTGCCAGCAGCTTGGAGTTAGAAGAGACCCAGTACTTC.

This clone was seen a few times. This CDR3 reads CASSLLREIKTQYF. The CDR3 DNA sequence: TGTGCCAGCAGTTTACTACGTGAGATTAAGACCCAGTACTTC. The rearrangement joins TRBV28 to TRBJ2-5; D remains unclear. There are 14 residues in the CDR3. CDR1 MDHEN and CDR2 SYDVKM come from the germline V gene. The V end was cut by 2 bases, the J end by 6 bases, with 13 bases between. Filled out from reference TRBV28 and TRBJ2-5, the complete variable domain reads DVKVTQSSRYLVKRTGEKVFLECVQDMDHENMFWYRQDPGLGLRLIYFSYDVKMKEKGDIPEGYSVSREKKERFSLILESASTNQTSMYLCASSLLREIKTQYFGPGTRLLVL.

This clone has just a few counts. The sample contains more than one DNA sequence encoding this CDR3. The chain employs TRBV29-1 and TRBJ1-5, with TRBD1 identical over 11 bases. Germline V gene sequence: CDR1 SQVTM, CDR2 ANQGSEA. The CDR3 is 13 amino acids. J lost 5 bases, V lost 4 bases, and 1 base had no gene match. The CDR3 nucleotides read TGCAGCGTTGCGGGACAGGGGGATCAGCCCCAGCATTTT. Its protein product is CSVAGQGDQPQHF. The complete variable domain, with remaining parts taken from reference TRBV29-1 and TRBJ1-5, reads SAVISQKPSRDICQRGTSLTIQCQVDSQVTMMFWYRQQPGQSLTLIATANQGSEATYESGFVIDKFPISRPNLTFSTLTVSNMSPEDSSIYLCSVAGQGDQPQHFGDGTRLSIL.

The rearrangement joins TRBV5-6 to TRBJ1-1, with D uncertain. The CDR3 is 15 amino acids. Trimming left V 4 bases short and J 6 bases short, with 19 bases between. The germline V gene encodes CDR1 SGHDT and CDR2 YYEEEE. The chain's CDR3 is CASSGLEVDRSEAFF. The CDR3 DNA reads as TGTGCCAGCAGCGGCTTGGAGGTAGATCGATCTGAAGCTTTCTTT.

This clone appeared a single time. This chain uses TRBV19 with TRBJ1-4; D not resolved. CDR3 length: 15 amino acids. The germline V gene has CDR1 LNHDA and CDR2 SQIVND (reference sequence). Trimming pared 1 base from V and 4 bases from J, leaving 10 bases between. CDR3 coding DNA: TGTGCCAGTAGTATAGTTCGTCGGAGTAATGAAAAACTGTTTTTT. This encodes CASSIVRRSNEKLFF.

The chain combines TRBV7-6 with TRBJ2-1; TRBD2 aligns across 10 bases. Germline lookup yields CDR1 SGHVS and CDR2 FNYEAQ. The CDR3 consists of 17 residues. With V trimmed by 1 base and J by 9 bases, 12 bases remained unmatched. The CDR3 loop reads CASSLVPTSGPRGEQFF. CDR3 DNA sequence: TGTGCCAGCAGCTTAGTCCCGACTAGCGGGCCCCGAGGTGAGCAGTTCTTC.

V is TRBV9 and J is TRBJ2-1; 10 positions agree with TRBD1. Germline assignment: CDR1 SGDLS and CDR2 YYNGEE. This CDR3 is 15 amino acids long. Trimming took 2 bases from V and 3 from J; bases not matched to a gene: 2. The CDR3 is CASSVRTGGYNEQFF. The CDR3 DNA reads as TGTGCCAGCAGCGTTAGGACAGGGGGCTACAATGAGCAGTTCTTC.

The CDR3 nucleotides read TGTGCCACCAGTGATCACAGGGACGTACAAGAGACCCAGTACTTC. It yields the protein CATSDHRDVQETQYF. V and J are TRBV24-1 and TRBJ2-5; TRBD1 might be the D (6 bases). This CDR3 contains 15 residues. Germline CDR1 KGHDR, CDR2 SFDVKD. The V end was cut by 3 bases, the J end by 2 bases, with 12 bases between.

There are a few counts of this clone. The J gene is TRBJ1-4, the V gene TRBV9, with 7 bases that match TRBD1. The V gene end was trimmed by 3 bases and the J gene end by 7 bases; junction bases not matched to a gene: 3. The CDR3 loop spans 13 amino acids. CDR1 and CDR2 (germline): SGDLS, YYNGEE. The CDR3 DNA reads TGTGCCAGCAGCGCGACAGGGCGTGAAAAACTGTTTTTT. It yields the protein CASSATGREKLFF.

The V call is TRBV20-1, the J call TRBJ1-6, with unresolved D. The germline gives CDR1 DFQATT, CDR2 SNEGSKA (reference sequence). V was trimmed by 7 bases and J by 14 bases, leaving 12 bases between them. The CDR3 runs 10 residues. CDR3 amino acids: CSGRREALHF. CDR3 nucleotides: TGCAGTGGGCGCCGGGAGGCCCTCCACTTT.

The J gene is TRBJ2-7, the V gene TRBV6-2 or TRBV6-3; 8 bases are a match to TRBD1. V lost 6 bases, J lost 3 bases, and 7 bases stayed unmatched. The germline V gene encodes CDR1 MNHEY and CDR2 SVGEGT. The CDR3 contains 14 residues. In nucleotides, the CDR3 is TGTGCCAGCAGACCTCGAGGACAGGGCTACGAGCAGTACTTC. Its protein is CASRPRGQGYEQYF.

The chain joins TRBV28 to TRBJ1-6, with TRBD1 matching over 8 bases. This CDR3 contains 16 residues. The V gene end was trimmed by 4 bases and the J gene end by 3 bases; junction bases not matched to a gene: 5. Germline lookup yields CDR1 MDHEN and CDR2 SYDVKM. CDR3 bases: TGTGCCAGCAGTTACGCGACAGGGGTCTATAATTCACCCCTCCACTTT. This codes for CASSYATGVYNSPLHF.

The chain has TRBV5-4 and TRBJ2-7, with 10 bases that match TRBD1. Germline V gene sequence: CDR1 SGHNT, CDR2 YYREEE (reference sequence). The CDR3 length is 20 residues. With V trimmed by 4 bases and J by 0 bases, 19 bases remained unmatched. The CDR3 sequence: CASSPGQGVGSGTSSYEQYF. DNA of the CDR3: TGTGCCAGCAGCCCCGGACAGGGGGTAGGTTCCGGCACTAGCTCCTACGAGCAGTACTTC.

This sequence joins TRBV28 and TRBJ1-1; 8 bases map to TRBD1. The trim removed 1 base at V and 3 bases at J, leaving 4 bases unmatched. CDR3 length: 15 residues. The V gene's germline CDR1 is MDHEN and CDR2 SYDVKM. CDR3 nucleotides: TGTGCCAGCAGTTTATCCCCGGGACAGGACACTGAAGCTTTCTTT. Protein: CASSLSPGQDTEAFF.